A single sample is the source of the 17 T cell receptor beta chains below, sequenced in a study of T cells expressing NK-cell markers (TCRdb year 2020). Libraries came from 5' RACE. TCRdb names Illumina HiSeq 2000 as the instrument used. Reads reprocessed by TCRdb are summarized as one entry per CDR3 protein sequence, and DNA is absent. The sample's clone listing holds hundreds of thousands of distinct CDR3 sequences. Roughly 5.2% of the sample is taken by the ten largest. Source material: blood T cells: a sorted CD56 or NKG2C T cell subset, CD4+ or CD8+ T cells, or bulk PBMC T cells (not recorded which). The receptors shown here come from a man aged 18 to 69 in good health.

This sequence joins TRBV7-2 and TRBJ1-5. CDR1 is SGHTA and CDR2 is FQGNSA in the germline V gene. The CDR3 contains 11 residues. The CDR3 reads CASSLAGPQHF.

According to its frequency, this clonotype is medium-sized. The chain carries TRBV11-3 and TRBJ2-3; no DNA is available, so the TRBD2 call from TCRdb remains unchecked. The CDR3 extends over 18 amino acids. The germline CDR1 and CDR2 sequences are SGHNT and YENEEA. CDR3 residues: CASSLGLAGGKSTDTQYF.

V is TRBV19 and J is TRBJ1-5. Germline lookup yields CDR1 LNHDA and CDR2 SQIVND (reference sequence). The CDR3 spans 14 residues. The CDR3 loop reads CASSIRQGRQPQHF.

The chain is built from TRBV3-1 and TRBJ2-7; there is no DNA to check the TCRdb D call of TRBD1. The CDR3 has 13 residues. CDR1 LGHDT and CDR2 YNNKEL come from the germline V gene (reference sequence). CDR3 in amino acids: CASSRTRDYEQYF.

The chain uses TRBV12-3 or TRBV12-4 and TRBJ2-3. CDR3 length: 14 residues. The CDR3 protein is CASSFRFEADTQYF.

This chain joins TRBV7-8 and TRBJ2-3; TCRdb outputs TRBD1, but without DNA this stays unchecked. This CDR3 has 15 amino acids. The germline V gene encodes CDR1 SGHVS and CDR2 FQNEAQ. The CDR3 region is CASSRDTPGADTQYF.

The rearrangement joins TRBV20-1 to TRBJ2-3. The CDR3 runs 13 residues. Germline V gene lookup returns CDR1 DFQATT and CDR2 SNEGSKA (reference sequence). The chain's CDR3 is CSARDTHADTQYF.

The chain links TRBV7-8 to TRBJ2-1; the TRBD1 assignment by TCRdb is unverifiable without DNA. This CDR3 contains 16 residues. Germline V gives CDR1 SGHVS, CDR2 FQNEAQ. The CDR3 region is CASSHDPGTRANEQFF.

The chain recombines TRBV28 with TRBJ2-5; TCRdb returns TRBD2, unconfirmable since there is no DNA. Germline loops: CDR1 MDHEN, CDR2 SYDVKM. This CDR3 contains 17 residues. CDR3: CASSSLKAGGPGETQYF.

The chain's CDR3 is CASSPERGISYNEQFF. The rearrangement uses TRBV7-2 and TRBJ2-1; TCRdb lists TRBD2, though no DNA is available to test this call. CDR3 length: 16 amino acids. CDR1 is SGHTA and CDR2 is FQGNSA in the germline V gene.

The V and J genes are TRBV12-3 or TRBV12-4 and TRBJ1-3; TCRdb returns TRBD1, unconfirmable since there is no DNA. This CDR3 has 14 residues. The CDR3 spells CASSRRGPGNTIYF.

The genes are TRBV5-1 and TRBJ2-4. CDR1 is SGHRS and CDR2 is YFSETQ in the germline V gene. This CDR3 is 13 amino acids long. The CDR3 region is CASSSETVSIQYF.

V is TRBV5-8 and J is TRBJ2-7; TCRdb's D call, TRBD1, is unchecked because there is no DNA. This CDR3 spans 16 amino acids. Per germline, CDR1 SGHTS and CDR2 YDEGEE. The CDR3 protein is CASSRSGTGGRYEQYF.

This chain links TRBV28 with TRBJ2-3; TCRdb proposes TRBD2, but this gene call is untestable without DNA. CDR1 and CDR2 (germline): MDHEN, SYDVKM. CDR3 length: 17 residues. The CDR3 sequence is CASSPALAGGLTDTQYF.

The chain combines TRBV6-5 with TRBJ2-1. The CDR3 spans 16 residues. Germline values: CDR1 MNHEY, CDR2 SVGAGI. This CDR3 reads CASSYSTKSSYNEQFF.

The chain uses TRBV11-2 and TRBJ1-4; lacking DNA, the TRBD1 call made by TCRdb goes unchecked. Germline lookup yields CDR1 SGHAT and CDR2 FQNNGV. This CDR3 has 15 amino acids. CDR3 residues: CASSSQRDRNEKLFF.

This chain joins TRBV7-9 and TRBJ2-7; TCRdb names TRBD1, which stays unverified in the absence of DNA. Germline lookup yields CDR1 SEHNR and CDR2 FQNEAQ (reference sequence). This CDR3 is 13 amino acids long. CDR3 amino acids: CASSPMGGYEQYF.